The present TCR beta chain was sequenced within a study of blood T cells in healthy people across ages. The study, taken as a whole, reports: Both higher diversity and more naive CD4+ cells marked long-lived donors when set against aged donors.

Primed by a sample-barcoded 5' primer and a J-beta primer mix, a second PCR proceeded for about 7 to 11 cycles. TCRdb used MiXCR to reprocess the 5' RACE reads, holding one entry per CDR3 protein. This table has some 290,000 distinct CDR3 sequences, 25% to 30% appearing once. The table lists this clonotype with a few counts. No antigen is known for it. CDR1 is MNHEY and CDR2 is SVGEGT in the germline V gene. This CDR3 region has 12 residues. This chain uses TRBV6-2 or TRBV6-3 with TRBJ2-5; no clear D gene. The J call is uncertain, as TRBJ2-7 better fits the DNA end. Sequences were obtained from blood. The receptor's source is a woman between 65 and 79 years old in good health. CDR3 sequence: CASSTDSYEQYF. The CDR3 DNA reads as TGTGCCAGCTCAACAGACTCCTACGAGCAGTACTTC.